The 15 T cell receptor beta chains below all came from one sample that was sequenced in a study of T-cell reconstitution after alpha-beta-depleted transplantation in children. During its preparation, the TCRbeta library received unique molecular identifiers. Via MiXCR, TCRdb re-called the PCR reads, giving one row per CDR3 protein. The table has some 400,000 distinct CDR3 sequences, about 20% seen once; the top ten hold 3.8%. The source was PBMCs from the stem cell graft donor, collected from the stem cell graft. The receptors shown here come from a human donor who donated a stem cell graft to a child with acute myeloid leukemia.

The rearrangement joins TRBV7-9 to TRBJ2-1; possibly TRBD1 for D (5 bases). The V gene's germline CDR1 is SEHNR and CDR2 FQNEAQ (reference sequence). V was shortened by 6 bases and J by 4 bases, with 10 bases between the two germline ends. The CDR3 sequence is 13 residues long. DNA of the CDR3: TGTGCCAGCAGTGTGACAGTTTACAATGAGCAGTTCTTC. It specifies CASSVTVYNEQFF.

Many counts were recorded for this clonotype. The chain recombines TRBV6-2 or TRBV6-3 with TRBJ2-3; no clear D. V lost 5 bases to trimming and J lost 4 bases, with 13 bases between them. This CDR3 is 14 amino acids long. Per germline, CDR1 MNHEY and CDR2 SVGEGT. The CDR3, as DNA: TGTGCCAGCAGTCTCGCGGTAGCCGCAGATACGCAGTATTTT. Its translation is CASSLAVAADTQYF.

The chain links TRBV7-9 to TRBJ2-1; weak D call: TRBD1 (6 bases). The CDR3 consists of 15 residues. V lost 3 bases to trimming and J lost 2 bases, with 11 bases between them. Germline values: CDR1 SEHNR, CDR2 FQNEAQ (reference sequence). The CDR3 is CASSLDSSAYNEQFF. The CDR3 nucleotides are TGTGCCAGCAGCTTGGACAGCTCGGCCTACAATGAGCAGTTCTTC. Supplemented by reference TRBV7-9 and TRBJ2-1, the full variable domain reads DTGVSQNPRHKITKRGQNVTFRCDPISEHNRLYWYRQTLGQGPEFLTYFQNEAQLEKSRLLSDRFSAERPKGSFSTLEIQRTEQGDSAMYLCASSLDSSAYNEQFFGPGTRLTVL.

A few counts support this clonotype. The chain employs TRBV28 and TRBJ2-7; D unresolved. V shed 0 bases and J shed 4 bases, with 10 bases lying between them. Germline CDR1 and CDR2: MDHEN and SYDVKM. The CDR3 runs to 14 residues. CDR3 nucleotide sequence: TGTGCCAGCAGTTTATGGGAAACGGATTACGAGCAGTACTTC. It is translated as CASSLWETDYEQYF.

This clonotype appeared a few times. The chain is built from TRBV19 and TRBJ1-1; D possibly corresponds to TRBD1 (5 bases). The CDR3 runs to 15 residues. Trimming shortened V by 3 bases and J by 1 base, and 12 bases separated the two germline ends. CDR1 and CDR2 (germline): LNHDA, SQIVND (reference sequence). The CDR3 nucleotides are TGTGCCAGTAGTATTAGGTATCAGGGGAACACTGAAGCTTTCTTT. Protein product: CASSIRYQGNTEAFF.

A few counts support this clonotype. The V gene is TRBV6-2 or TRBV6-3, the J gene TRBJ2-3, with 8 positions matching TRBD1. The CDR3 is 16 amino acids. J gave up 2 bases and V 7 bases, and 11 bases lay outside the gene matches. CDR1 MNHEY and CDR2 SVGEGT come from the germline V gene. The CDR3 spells CASKEQGERITDTQYF. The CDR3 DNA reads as TGTGCCAGCAAGGAACAGGGGGAGAGAATCACAGATACGCAGTATTTT.

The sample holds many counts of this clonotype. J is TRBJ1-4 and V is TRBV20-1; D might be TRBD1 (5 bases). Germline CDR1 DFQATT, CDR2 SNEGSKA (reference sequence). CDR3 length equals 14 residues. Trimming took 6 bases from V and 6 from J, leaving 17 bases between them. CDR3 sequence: CSARDSTRYEKLFF. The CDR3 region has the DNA TGCAGTGCCCGCGACAGCACCAGATATGAAAAACTGTTTTTT.

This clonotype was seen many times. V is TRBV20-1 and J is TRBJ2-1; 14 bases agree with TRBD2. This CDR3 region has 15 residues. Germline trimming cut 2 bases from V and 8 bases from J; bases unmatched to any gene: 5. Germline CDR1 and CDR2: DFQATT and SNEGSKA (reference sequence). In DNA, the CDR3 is TGCAGTGCTAGACCCGGGACTAGCGGGAGCCATGAGCAGTTCTTC. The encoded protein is CSARPGTSGSHEQFF.

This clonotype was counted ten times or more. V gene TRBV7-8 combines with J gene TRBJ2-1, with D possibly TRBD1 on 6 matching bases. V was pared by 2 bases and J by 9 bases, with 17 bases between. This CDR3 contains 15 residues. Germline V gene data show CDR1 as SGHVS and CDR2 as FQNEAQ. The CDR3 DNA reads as TGTGCCAGCAGCTTACAGGGGATGACTAATGGTGAGCAGTTCTTC. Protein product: CASSLQGMTNGEQFF.

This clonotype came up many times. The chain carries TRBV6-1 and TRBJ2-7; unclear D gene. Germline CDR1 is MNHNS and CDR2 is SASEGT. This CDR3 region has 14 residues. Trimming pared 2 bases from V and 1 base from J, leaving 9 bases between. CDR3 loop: CASSELAGSYEQYF. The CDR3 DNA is TGTGCCAGCAGTGAACTCGCAGGATCCTACGAGCAGTACTTC.

The DNA of the CDR3 is TGTGCCAGCAGTGAAAGGGGACAGTCCTACGAGCAGTACTTC. Residues: CASSERGQSYEQYF. The chain uses TRBV2 and TRBJ2-7; 7 bases match TRBD1. The CDR3 extends over 14 amino acids. Germline CDR1 is SNHLY and CDR2 is FYNNEI. With V trimmed by 2 bases and J by 1 base, 2 bases remained unmatched. Full variable domain (missing parts from reference TRBV2 and TRBJ2-7): EPEVTQTPSHQVTQMGQEVILRCVPISNHLYFYWYRQILGQKVEFLVSFYNNEISEKSEIFDDQFSVERPDGSNFTLKIRSTKLEDSAMYFCASSERGQSYEQYFGPGTRLTVT.

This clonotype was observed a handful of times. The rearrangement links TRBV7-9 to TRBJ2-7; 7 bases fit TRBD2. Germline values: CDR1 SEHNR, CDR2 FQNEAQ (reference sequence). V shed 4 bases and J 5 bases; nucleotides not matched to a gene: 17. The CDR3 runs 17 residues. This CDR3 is CASSSPLAHVGQDEQYF. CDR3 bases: TGTGCCAGCAGCTCCCCACTAGCGCATGTGGGGCAGGACGAGCAGTACTTC.

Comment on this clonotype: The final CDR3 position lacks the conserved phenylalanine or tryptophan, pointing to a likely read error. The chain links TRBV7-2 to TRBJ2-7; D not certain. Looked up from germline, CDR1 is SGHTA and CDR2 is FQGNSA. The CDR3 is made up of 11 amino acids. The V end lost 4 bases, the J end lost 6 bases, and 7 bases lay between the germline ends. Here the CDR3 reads CASSSAAEQYL. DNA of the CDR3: TGTGCCAGCAGCTCCGCTGCCGAGCAGTACTTG.

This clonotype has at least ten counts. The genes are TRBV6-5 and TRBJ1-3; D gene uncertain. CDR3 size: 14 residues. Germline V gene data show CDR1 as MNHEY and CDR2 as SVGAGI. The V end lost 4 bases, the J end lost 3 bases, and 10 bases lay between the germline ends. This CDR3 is CASSSSVSGNTIYF. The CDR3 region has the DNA TGTGCCAGCAGTTCCTCCGTGAGTGGAAACACCATATATTTT.

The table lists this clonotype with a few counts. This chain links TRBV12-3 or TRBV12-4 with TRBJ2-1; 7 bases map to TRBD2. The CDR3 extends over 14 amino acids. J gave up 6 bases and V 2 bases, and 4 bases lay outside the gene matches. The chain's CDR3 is CASSLSGMGNEQFF. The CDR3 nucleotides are TGTGCCAGCAGTTTAAGCGGGATGGGCAATGAGCAGTTCTTC.